The TCR beta chain described here comes from a study of cytomegalovirus exposure and HLA in healthy donors. General study findings and limits: In a later analysis, TCR beta V- and J-gene trimming showed a link to a missense DCLRE1C variant. The authors excluded some V segments, including TRBV6-2 and TRBV6-3, as indistinguishable. A later analysis reported that several of the most significant clusters appeared to be linked to common viral pathogens, among them Epstein-Barr virus. HLA alleles were associated with 18,000 or so TCR beta sequences in a later analysis at 0.05 false discovery rate.

In the PCR, 60 Vbeta and 13 Jbeta primers were used. Here immunoSEQ multiplex PCR was the method, and the copy in TCRdb shows in-frame clones only, minus some. Of around 130,000 clones detected, 70% to 85% appear once; the ten largest clones hold 2.7%. This CDR3 is 16 amino acids long. The germline CDR1 and CDR2 sequences are SNHLY and FYNNEI. Trimming took off 4 bases at V and 4 bases at J, with 17 bases between the two ends. Concerning this clone: The antigen remains unidentified.

This TCR was sampled from a boy aged 2 to 10 in good health and CMV-seronegative. Specimen: PBMCs. The V call is TRBV2, the J call TRBJ1-3; D remains unclear. CDR3 sequence: CASSVPLRTRGNTIYF. DNA for the CDR3: TGTGCCAGCAGTGTGCCCCTACGTACCAGGGGAAACACCATATATTTT.